This T cell receptor beta chain was identified during a study of CD8 T cells in ankylosing spondylitis (dated by TCRdb to 2015 to 2018). With regard to the full study: The study profiled T cell receptor beta repertoires in healthy donors and ankylosing spondylitis patients to find disease-linked TCR variants. The full study cohort was made up of under 30 ankylosing spondylitis patients and over 90 healthy donors. Samples of peripheral blood were taken, and for ankylosing spondylitis patients, synovial fluid was collected as well. The paper's findings and limits, for the study overall: A TCR beta motif made up of fewer than 10 highly homologous amino acid variants appeared to be characteristic of blood from ankylosing spondylitis patients. Significant enrichment of the disease-linked clones was reported in matched synovial fluid samples from ankylosing spondylitis patients. Some motif variants were previously reported in synovial fluid and blood of reactive arthritis patients, suggesting common disease-initiation mechanisms. The disease-linked clones had a CD8+ phenotype and were found at relatively low frequencies in peripheral blood.

The CDR3 numbers 14 residues from cysteine through phenylalanine. Only the CDR3 part of the read is kept: 42 bases, read in frame from the first base. V is shortened by 4 bases, J by 4 bases, and the region joining them spans 12 bases. As encoded in the germline V gene, CDR1 is SGHRS while CDR2 is YFSETQ. The instrument was an Illumina HiSeq 2500. Quantitative 5'-RACE with molecular barcodes was the method used to prepare the TCR beta libraries. Processing in the source paper ran as follows. Disease-linked TCR variants were identified with a new computational method built on a probabilistic model of VDJ rearrangement. TCRdb reprocessing: public reads trimmed at Q25 with fastp, clones called with MiXCR, in-frame beta chains kept. Entries are consolidated by CDR3 protein sequence, retaining the most common genes and DNA. In this record, the V and J calls reflect TCRdb's handling and not the investigators' own analysis. The table for this sample lists 150,000 to 200,000 distinct CDR3 sequences; about 18% of them were counted only once. The ten largest clones add up to roughly 4.5% of the sample.

This clonotype has a count of ten or more. The clone's antigen remains unknown. No quality values exist for individual bases; no much larger clone is one base distant. The TCR sequence derives from a male donor aged 10-30 years with ankylosing spondylitis or in good health (not recorded which). Donor details come from another sample of the same person, matched by shared clones. The V and J genes are TRBV5-1 and TRBJ2-1, with TRBD1 tentatively as D gene (6 bases match). The sample comprised blood, either unsorted or a sorted T cell fraction (not recorded which). The CDR3 reads CASSIRTGYNEQFF. The nucleotides are TGCGCCAGCAGCATACGTACAGGGTACAATGAGCAGTTCTTC.